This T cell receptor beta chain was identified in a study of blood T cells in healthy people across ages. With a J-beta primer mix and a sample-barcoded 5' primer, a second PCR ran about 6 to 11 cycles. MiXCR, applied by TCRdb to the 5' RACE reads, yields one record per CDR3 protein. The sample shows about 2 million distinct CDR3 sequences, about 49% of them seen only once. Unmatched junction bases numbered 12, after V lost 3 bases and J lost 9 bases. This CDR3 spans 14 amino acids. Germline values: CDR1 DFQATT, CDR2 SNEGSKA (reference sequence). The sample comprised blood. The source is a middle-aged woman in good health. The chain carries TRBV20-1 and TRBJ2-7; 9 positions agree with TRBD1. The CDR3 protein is CSARAGTGNDGQYF. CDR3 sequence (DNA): TGCAGTGCTAGGGCCGGGACAGGGAATGACGGGCAGTACTTC.